Each of the 11 T cell receptor beta chains below was sequenced from the same sample in a study of blood T cell repertoires in COVID-19. TCRdb's table, derived via immunoSEQ multiplex PCR, lists solely in-frame clones and lacks some. The repertoire has hundreds of thousands of clones, roughly 89% of them found once; the top ten carry 8.5% to 14%. Input material: peripheral blood. These receptors all stem from a woman aged 25 to 39 with COVID-19, enrolled during active disease.

This chain links TRBV5-1 with TRBJ2-7, with D unclear. V lost 4 bases, J lost 3 bases, and 14 bases lay in between. This CDR3 spans 14 amino acids. CDR1 and CDR2 from the germline V gene are SGHRS and YFSETQ. The chain's CDR3 is CASSAAVGNYEQYF. In DNA form, the CDR3 reads TGCGCCAGCAGCGCCGCGGTCGGAAACTACGAGCAGTACTTC. The whole variable domain, filled in from reference TRBV5-1 and TRBJ2-7, reads KAGVTQTPRYLIKTRGQQVTLSCSPISGHRSVSWYQQTPGQGLQFLFEYFSETQRNKGNFPGRFSGRQFSNSRSEMNVSTLELGDSALYLCASSAAVGNYEQYFGPGTRLTVT.

The rearrangement uses TRBV29-1 and TRBJ2-3, with 7 bases aligning to TRBD2. The CDR3 is 14 amino acids. The junction had 6 bases not matched to a gene; V was cut back by 6 bases and J by 0 bases. Germline assignment: CDR1 SQVTM and CDR2 ANQGSEA. The chain's CDR3 is CSVGGVGSTDTQYF. The CDR3 nucleotides read TGCAGCGTGGGAGGGGTAGGGAGCACAGATACGCAGTATTTT.

This chain links TRBV4-1 with TRBJ2-5; TRBD1 agrees at 10 bases. The CDR3 runs to 16 residues. The V and J ends lost 3 bases and 5 bases, in that order; junction bases with no gene match: 9. CDR1 is MGHRA, CDR2 YSYEKL, per germline. CDR3 residues: CASSQDRGVRAETQYF. The CDR3 coding sequence is TGCGCCAGCAGCCAGGACAGGGGGGTCCGCGCCGAGACCCAGTACTTC.

The chain links TRBV2 to TRBJ1-5; D gene uncertain. The CDR3 is made up of 16 amino acids. Trimming shortened V by 2 bases and J by 2 bases, and 13 bases separated the two germline ends. Germline loops: CDR1 SNHLY, CDR2 FYNNEI. CDR3: CASSEMARCRNQPQHF. Written as DNA, the CDR3 is TGTGCCAGCAGTGAAATGGCTAGGTGTCGCAATCAGCCCCAGCATTTT.

V gene TRBV6-6 combines with J gene TRBJ2-2, with TRBD1 matching 9 bases. V lost 9 bases and J lost 5; bases outside the gene matches: 13. The CDR3 loop spans 16 amino acids. Germline lookup yields CDR1 MNHNY and CDR2 SVGAGI (reference sequence). CDR3 amino acids: CASGGQGLLITGELFF. As DNA, the CDR3 is TGTGCCAGTGGGGGACAGGGTCTTTTAATTACCGGGGAGCTGTTTTTT.

This CDR3 reads CASTPRGPRTEAFF. The CDR3 DNA follows: TGTGCCAGCACCCCCAGGGGCCCGAGGACTGAAGCTTTCTTT. The V call is TRBV28, the J call TRBJ1-1; D perhaps matches TRBD1 (6 bases). The CDR3 is 14 amino acids. V was cut by 7 bases and J by 5 bases, with 17 bases left in between. The germline V gene encodes CDR1 MDHEN and CDR2 SYDVKM.

The chain couples TRBV7-2 to TRBJ1-2; 11 bases fit TRBD1. The germline V gene encodes CDR1 SGHTA and CDR2 FQGNSA. This CDR3 contains 15 residues. The ends lost 3 bases at V and 2 bases at J; junction bases unmatched: 2. The CDR3 sequence is CASSFGQGANYGYTF. The CDR3 DNA reads as TGTGCCAGCAGCTTCGGACAGGGGGCGAACTATGGCTACACCTTC.

The chain couples TRBV18 to TRBJ1-1, with TRBD1 matching over 8 bases. Germline CDR1 KGHSH, CDR2 LQKENI. V gave up 5 bases and J gave up 1 base; unmatched junction bases: 12. The CDR3 runs to 17 residues. The chain's CDR3 is CASSSRTGRKENTEAFF. CDR3 nucleotide sequence: TGTGCCAGCTCATCCCGGACAGGGAGAAAAGAGAACACTGAAGCTTTCTTT.

The gene calls are TRBV28 and TRBJ2-5; TRBD1 matches 7 bases. CDR3 size: 15 residues. CDR1 is MDHEN and CDR2 is SYDVKM in the germline V gene. J gave up 1 base and V 4 bases, and 6 bases lay outside the gene matches. Written as DNA, the CDR3 is TGTGCCAGCAGTTCAGGGGGAGAGGGCCAAGAGACCCAGTACTTC. It is translated as CASSSGGEGQETQYF.

The chain employs TRBV5-5 and TRBJ1-6, with TRBD1 matching 7 bases. V lost 4 bases, J lost 7 bases, and 8 bases stayed unmatched. The CDR3 sequence is 15 residues long. Germline assignment: CDR1 SGHKS and CDR2 YYEKEE (reference sequence). For the CDR3, the DNA is TGTGCCAGCAGCCAAGGGGGCCGGGGGAATTCACCCCTCCACTTT. It is translated as CASSQGGRGNSPLHF.

The chain recombines TRBV4-2 with TRBJ2-7, with TRBD1 identical over 8 bases. Germline trimming cut 0 bases from V and 3 bases from J; bases unmatched to any gene: 7. Germline V CDR1 and CDR2: LGHNA, YNFKEQ. This CDR3 has 16 residues. The CDR3 region is CASSQDFGTGIYEQYF. CDR3 DNA sequence: TGTGCCAGCAGCCAAGATTTCGGGACAGGAATCTACGAGCAGTACTTC.